The clone carrying this T cell receptor (beta chain) was seen just once. Its cognate antigen is unknown. The entry originates in a study of T cell clones after liver transplantation. In the study overall: Immunosuppression withdrawal was tried within 2 years after liver transplantation in this trial. Until 12-24 months post-transplant, subjects got standard immunosuppression and no induction. Study-wide results and limits: Post-transplant, graft-donor-reactive CD4 TCRbeta sequences in blood dropped significantly in 5 of 8 subjects.

Some clones are missing from TCRdb's copy, which holds only in-frame ones; the method was immunoSEQ multiplex PCR. This sample has 55,000 to 75,000 clones, with 90% to 95% found just once. The sequencing here drew on CD4+ T cells from blood, taken about 25 months after liver transplant. This clonotype was obtained from a human patient who received a liver transplant. Some of these T cells may belong to the graft donor.

The CDR3 reads CASSGRHKRETQYF. Written as DNA, the CDR3 is TGTGCCAGCAGCGGGAGACATAAGCGGGAGACCCAGTACTTC. The V gene is TRBV5-6, the J gene TRBJ2-5, with D possibly matching TRBD2 (5 bases). Trimming took 4 bases from V and 5 from J, leaving 15 bases between them. Per the germline V gene, CDR1 is SGHDT and CDR2 is YYEEEE. This CDR3 is built from 14 residues.